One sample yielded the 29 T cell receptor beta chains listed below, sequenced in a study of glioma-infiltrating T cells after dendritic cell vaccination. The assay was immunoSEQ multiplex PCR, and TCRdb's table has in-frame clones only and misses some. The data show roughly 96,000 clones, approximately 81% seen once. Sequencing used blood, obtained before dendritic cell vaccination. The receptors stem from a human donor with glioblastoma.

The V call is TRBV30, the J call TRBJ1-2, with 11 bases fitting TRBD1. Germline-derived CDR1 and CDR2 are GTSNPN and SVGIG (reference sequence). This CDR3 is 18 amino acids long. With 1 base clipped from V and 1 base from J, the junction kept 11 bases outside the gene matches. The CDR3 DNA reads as TGTGCCTGGAGTGGATCCATCGGACAGGGGGCCGATAACTATGGCTACACCTTC. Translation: CAWSGSIGQGADNYGYTF.

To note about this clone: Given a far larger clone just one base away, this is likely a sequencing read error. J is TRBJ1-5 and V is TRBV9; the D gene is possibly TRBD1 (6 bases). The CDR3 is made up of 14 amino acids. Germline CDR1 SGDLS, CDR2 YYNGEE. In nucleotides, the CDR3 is TGTGCCAGCAGCGTAGAAGGGGGTTTACAGCACCAGCATTTT. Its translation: CASSVEGGLQHQHF.

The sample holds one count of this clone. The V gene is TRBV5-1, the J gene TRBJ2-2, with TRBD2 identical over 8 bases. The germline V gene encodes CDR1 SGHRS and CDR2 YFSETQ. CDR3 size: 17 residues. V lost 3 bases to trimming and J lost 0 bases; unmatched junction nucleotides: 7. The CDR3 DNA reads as TGCGCCAGCAGCTCAGGGACTAGTTCGGCGAACACCGGGGAGCTGTTTTTT. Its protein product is CASSSGTSSANTGELFF. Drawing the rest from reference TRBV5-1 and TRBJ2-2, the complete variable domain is KAGVTQTPRYLIKTRGQQVTLSCSPISGHRSVSWYQQTPGQGLQFLFEYFSETQRNKGNFPGRFSGRQFSNSRSEMNVSTLELGDSALYLCASSSGTSSANTGELFFGEGSRLTVL.

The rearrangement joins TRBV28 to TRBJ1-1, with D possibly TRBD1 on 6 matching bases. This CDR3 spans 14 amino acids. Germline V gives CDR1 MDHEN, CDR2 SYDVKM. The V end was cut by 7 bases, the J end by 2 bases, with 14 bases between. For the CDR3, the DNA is TGTGCCAGCACCCTATCAGGGACAAACACTGAAGCTTTCTTT. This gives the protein CASTLSGTNTEAFF.

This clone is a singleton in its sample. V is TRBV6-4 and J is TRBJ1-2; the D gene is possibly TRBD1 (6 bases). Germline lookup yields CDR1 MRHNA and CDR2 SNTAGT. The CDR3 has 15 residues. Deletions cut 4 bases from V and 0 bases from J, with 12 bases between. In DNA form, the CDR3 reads TGTGCCAGCAGTGCAGGGACACACGCTAACTATGGCTACACCTTC. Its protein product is CASSAGTHANYGYTF.

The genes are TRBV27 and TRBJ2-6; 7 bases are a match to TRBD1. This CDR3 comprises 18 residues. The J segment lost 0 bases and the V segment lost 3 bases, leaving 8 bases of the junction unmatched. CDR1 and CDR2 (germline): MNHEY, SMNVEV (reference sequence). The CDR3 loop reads CASSLRQGFASGANVLTF. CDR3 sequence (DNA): TGTGCCAGCAGTTTGCGACAGGGTTTTGCCTCTGGGGCCAACGTCCTGACTTTC.

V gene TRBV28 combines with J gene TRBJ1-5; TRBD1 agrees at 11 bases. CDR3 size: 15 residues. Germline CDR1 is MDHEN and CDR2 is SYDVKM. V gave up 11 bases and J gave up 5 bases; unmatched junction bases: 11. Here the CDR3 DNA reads TGTGCCCTCGGACCCCGGACAGGGGGCTATCAGCCCCAGCATTTT. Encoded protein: CALGPRTGGYQPQHF.

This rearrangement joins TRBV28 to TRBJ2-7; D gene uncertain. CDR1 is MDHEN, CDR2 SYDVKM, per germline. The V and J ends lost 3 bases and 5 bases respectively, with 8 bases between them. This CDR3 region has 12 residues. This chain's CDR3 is CASSFGQNEQYF. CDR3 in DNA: TGTGCCAGCAGTTTTGGGCAGAACGAGCAGTACTTC.

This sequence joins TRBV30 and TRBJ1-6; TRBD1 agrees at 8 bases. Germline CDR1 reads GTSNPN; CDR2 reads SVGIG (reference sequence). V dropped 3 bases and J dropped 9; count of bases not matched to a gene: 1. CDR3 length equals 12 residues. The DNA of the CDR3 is TGTGCCTGGAGGCAGGGGGCTTCACCCCTCCACTTT. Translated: CAWRQGASPLHF. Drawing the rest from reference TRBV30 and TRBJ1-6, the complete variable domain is SQTIHQWPATLVQPVGSPLSLECTVEGTSNPNLYWYRQAAGRGLQLLFYSVGIGQISSEVPQNLSASRPQDRQFILSSKKLLLSDSGFYLCAWRQGASPLHFGNGTRLTVT.

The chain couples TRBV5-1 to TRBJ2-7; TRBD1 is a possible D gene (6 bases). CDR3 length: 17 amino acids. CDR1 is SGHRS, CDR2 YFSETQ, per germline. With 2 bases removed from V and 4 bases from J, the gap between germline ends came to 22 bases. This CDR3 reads CASSFAPDRIGVYEQYF. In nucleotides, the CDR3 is TGCGCCAGCAGCTTCGCCCCCGACAGGATCGGGGTTTACGAGCAGTACTTC.

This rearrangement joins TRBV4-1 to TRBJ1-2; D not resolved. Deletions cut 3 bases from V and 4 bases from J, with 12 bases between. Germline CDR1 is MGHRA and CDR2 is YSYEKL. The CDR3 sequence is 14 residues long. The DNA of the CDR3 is TGCGCCAGCAGCCAGGAGGAACTTGGCTATGGCTACACCTTC. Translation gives CASSQEELGYGYTF.

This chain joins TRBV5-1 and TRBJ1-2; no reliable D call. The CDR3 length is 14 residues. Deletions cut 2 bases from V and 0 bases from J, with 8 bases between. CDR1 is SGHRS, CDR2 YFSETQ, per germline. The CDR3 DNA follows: TGCGCCAGCAGCTTCCCAGATTCTAACTATGGCTACACCTTC. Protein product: CASSFPDSNYGYTF.

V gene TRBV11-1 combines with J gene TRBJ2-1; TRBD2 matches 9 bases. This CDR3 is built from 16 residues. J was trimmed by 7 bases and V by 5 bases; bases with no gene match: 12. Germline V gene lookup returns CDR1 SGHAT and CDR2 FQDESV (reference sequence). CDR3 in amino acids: CASSPGGAGGRNEQFF. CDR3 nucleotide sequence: TGTGCCAGCAGCCCCGGGGGAGCGGGAGGTCGGAATGAGCAGTTCTTC.

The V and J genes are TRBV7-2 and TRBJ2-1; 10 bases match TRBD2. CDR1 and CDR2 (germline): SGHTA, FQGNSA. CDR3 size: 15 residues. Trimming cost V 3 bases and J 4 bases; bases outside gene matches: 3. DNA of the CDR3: TGTGCCAGCAGCTTCAGCGGGGGGGCTTACAATGAGCAGTTCTTC. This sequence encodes CASSFSGGAYNEQFF. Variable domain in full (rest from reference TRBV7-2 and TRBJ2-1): GAGVSQSPSNKVTEKGKDVELRCDPISGHTALYWYRQSLGQGLEFLIYFQGNSAPDKSGLPSDRFSAERTGGSVSTLTIQRTQQEDSAVYLCASSFSGGAYNEQFFGPGTRLTVL.

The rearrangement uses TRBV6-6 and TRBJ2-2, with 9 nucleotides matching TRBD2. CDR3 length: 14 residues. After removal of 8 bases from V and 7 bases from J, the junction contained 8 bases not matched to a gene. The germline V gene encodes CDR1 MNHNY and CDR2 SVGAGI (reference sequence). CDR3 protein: CASLAGWENGELFF. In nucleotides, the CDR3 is TGTGCCAGCCTAGCGGGATGGGAGAACGGGGAGCTGTTTTTT.

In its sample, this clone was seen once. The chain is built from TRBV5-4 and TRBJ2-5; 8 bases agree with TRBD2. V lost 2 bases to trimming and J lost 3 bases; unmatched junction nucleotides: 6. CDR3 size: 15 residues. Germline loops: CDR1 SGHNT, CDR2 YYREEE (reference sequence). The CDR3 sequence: CASSFGLAGKETQYF. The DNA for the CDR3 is TGTGCCAGCAGCTTCGGATTAGCGGGGAAAGAGACCCAGTACTTC.

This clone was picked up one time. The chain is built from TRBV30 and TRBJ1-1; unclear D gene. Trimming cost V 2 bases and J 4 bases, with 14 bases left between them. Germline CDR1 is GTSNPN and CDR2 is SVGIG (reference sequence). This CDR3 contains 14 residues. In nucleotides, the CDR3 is TGTGCCTGGAGTTTCAGTTTCCTAGGCACTGAAGCTTTCTTT. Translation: CAWSFSFLGTEAFF.

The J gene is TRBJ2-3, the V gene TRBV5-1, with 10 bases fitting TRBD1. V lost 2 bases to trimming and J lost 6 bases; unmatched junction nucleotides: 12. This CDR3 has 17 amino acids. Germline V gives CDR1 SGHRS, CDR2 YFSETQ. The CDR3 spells CASSLIVPGQGTDTQYF. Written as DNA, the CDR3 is TGCGCCAGCAGCTTAATAGTTCCGGGACAGGGGACGGATACGCAGTATTTT.

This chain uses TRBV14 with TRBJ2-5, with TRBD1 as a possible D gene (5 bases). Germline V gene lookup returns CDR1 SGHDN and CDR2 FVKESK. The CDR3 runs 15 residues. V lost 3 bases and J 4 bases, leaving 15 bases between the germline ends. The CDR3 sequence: CASSHLGRGPETQYF. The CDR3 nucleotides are TGTGCCAGCAGCCACCTGGGAAGGGGCCCAGAGACCCAGTACTTC.

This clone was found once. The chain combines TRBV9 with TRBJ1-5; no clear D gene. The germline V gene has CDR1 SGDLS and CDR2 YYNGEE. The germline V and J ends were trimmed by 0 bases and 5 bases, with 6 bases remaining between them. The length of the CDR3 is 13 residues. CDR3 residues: CASSVGAHQPQHF. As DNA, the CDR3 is TGTGCCAGCAGCGTAGGGGCCCATCAGCCCCAGCATTTT.

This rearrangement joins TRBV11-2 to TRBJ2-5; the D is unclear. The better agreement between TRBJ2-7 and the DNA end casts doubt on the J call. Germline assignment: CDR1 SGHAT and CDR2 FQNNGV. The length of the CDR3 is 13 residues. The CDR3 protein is CASSLGPHYEQYF. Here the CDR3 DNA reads TGTGCCAGCAGCTTAGGGCCCCACTACGAGCAGTACTTC.

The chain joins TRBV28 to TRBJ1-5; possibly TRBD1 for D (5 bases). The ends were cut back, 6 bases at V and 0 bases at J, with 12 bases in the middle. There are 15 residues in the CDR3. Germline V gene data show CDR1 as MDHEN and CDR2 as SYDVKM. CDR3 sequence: CASRQGVNSNQPQHF. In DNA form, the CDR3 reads TGTGCCAGCAGGCAGGGCGTGAATAGCAATCAGCCCCAGCATTTT.

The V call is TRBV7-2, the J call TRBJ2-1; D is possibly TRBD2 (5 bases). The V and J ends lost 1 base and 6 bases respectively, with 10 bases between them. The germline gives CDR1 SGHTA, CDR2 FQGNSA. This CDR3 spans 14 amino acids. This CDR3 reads CASSLDPSSNEQFF. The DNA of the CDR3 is TGTGCCAGCAGCTTAGACCCTAGCAGCAATGAGCAGTTCTTC.

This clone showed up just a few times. The CDR3 loop is CASPPRGTDTQYF. The DNA of the CDR3 is TGTGCCAGCCCACCCCGGGGCACAGATACGCAGTATTTT. This chain links TRBV6-4 with TRBJ2-3; D unresolved. The CDR3 is 13 amino acids. V was trimmed by 8 bases and J by 1 base, leaving 10 bases between them. From germline, CDR1 is MRHNA and CDR2 SNTAGT.

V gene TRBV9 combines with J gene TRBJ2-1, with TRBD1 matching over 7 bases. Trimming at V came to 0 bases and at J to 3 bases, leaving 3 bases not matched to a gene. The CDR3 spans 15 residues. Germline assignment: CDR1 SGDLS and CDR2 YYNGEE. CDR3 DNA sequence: TGTGCCAGCAGCGTAGAGGGACAGATCTACAATGAGCAGTTCTTC. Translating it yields CASSVEGQIYNEQFF.

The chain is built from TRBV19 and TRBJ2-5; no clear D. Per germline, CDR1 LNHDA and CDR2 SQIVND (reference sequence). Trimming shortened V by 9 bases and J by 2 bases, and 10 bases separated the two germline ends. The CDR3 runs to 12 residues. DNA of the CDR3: TGTGCCAGACCTCATACTCAAGAGACCCAGTACTTC. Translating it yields CARPHTQETQYF.

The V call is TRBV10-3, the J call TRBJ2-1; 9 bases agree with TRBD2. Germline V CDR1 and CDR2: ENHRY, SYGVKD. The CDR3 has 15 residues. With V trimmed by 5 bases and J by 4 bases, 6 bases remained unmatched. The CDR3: CAISRAGGPYNEQFF. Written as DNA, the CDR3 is TGTGCCATCAGTCGAGCGGGGGGCCCGTACAATGAGCAGTTCTTC.

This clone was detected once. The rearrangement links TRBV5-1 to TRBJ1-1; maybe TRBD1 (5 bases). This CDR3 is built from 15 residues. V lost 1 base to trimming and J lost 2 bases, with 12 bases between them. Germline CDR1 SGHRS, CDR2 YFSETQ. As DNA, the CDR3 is TGCGCCAGCAGCTTGAGGCAGGGAGGAAACACTGAAGCTTTCTTT. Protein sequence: CASSLRQGGNTEAFF. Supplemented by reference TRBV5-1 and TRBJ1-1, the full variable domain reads KAGVTQTPRYLIKTRGQQVTLSCSPISGHRSVSWYQQTPGQGLQFLFEYFSETQRNKGNFPGRFSGRQFSNSRSEMNVSTLELGDSALYLCASSLRQGGNTEAFFGQGTRLTVV.

CDR3 amino acids: CASSVGLAGPDTGELFF. The CDR3 DNA follows: TGTGCCAGCAGCGTGGGACTAGCGGGACCCGACACCGGGGAGCTGTTTTTT. The chain has TRBV9 and TRBJ2-2; 13 bases are a match to TRBD2. The J segment lost 3 bases and the V segment lost 2 bases, leaving 4 bases of the junction unmatched. Germline-derived CDR1 and CDR2 are SGDLS and YYNGEE. This CDR3 spans 17 amino acids.